In this sample, the clone carrying this T cell receptor beta chain turned up a few times. Its antigen is as yet unknown. The selected patients with pancreatic ductal adenocarcinoma had surgery but no neoadjuvant therapy. The data belong to a study of T cells in pancreatic ductal adenocarcinoma. V trimming: 4 bases; J trimming: 8 bases; junction bases outside the gene matches: 8. The CDR3 has 14 residues. Germline V CDR1 and CDR2: SEHNR, FQNEAQ (reference sequence). Whole-study results and caveats: Mean clonality was about 0.11 in tumors and roughly 0.07 in blood, not significantly different. Compared with tumor, blood showed more total productive templates and roughly 8-fold more clonotypes.

Libraries were prepared by immunoSEQ multiplex PCR; TCRdb keeps only in-frame clonotypes and omits some of them. This table has roughly 100,000 clones, roughly 96% appearing once. The sequencing input was PBMCs. The TCR originated in a human donor with pancreatic ductal adenocarcinoma. The chain has TRBV7-9 and TRBJ2-1, with 7 bases that match TRBD2. CDR3 loop: CASSSWTRRDEQFF. CDR3 coding DNA: TGTGCCAGCAGCTCTTGGACTAGGAGGGATGAGCAGTTCTTC.